This T cell receptor beta chain was captured by sequencing in a study of blood T cell repertoires in COVID-19. Study information: Spain, Italy and the United States supplied samples that represented acute and convalescent COVID-19.

The length of the CDR3 is 19 residues. With 0 bases clipped from V and 0 bases from J, the junction kept 10 bases outside the gene matches. Germline loops: CDR1 SGHDN, CDR2 FVKESK. Participants were aged roughly 18 to 95 years, lived in about two dozen US areas, and enrolled virtually. Participant reports of clinical history set cohort assignment. The table came from immunoSEQ multiplex PCR; TCRdb's copy has only in-frame clones and leaves some out. The sample carries about 400,000 clones, 87% recorded once. The chain combines TRBV14 with TRBJ2-1; TRBD2 agrees at 8 bases. Sequencing was carried out using PBMCs or T cells enriched from blood (not recorded which). This sequence was found in a woman under 30 with acute COVID-19. The CDR3 loop reads CASSQEPRGGGSSYNEQFF. In DNA form, the CDR3 reads TGTGCCAGCAGCCAAGAGCCTCGGGGGGGCGGGAGCTCCTACAATGAGCAGTTCTTC. Filled out from reference TRBV14 and TRBJ2-1, the complete variable domain reads EAGVTQFPSHSVIEKGQTVTLRCDPISGHDNLYWYRRVMGKEIKFLLHFVKESKQDESGMPNNRFLAERTGGTYSTLKVQPAELEDSGVYFCASSQEPRGGGSSYNEQFFGPGTRLTVL.